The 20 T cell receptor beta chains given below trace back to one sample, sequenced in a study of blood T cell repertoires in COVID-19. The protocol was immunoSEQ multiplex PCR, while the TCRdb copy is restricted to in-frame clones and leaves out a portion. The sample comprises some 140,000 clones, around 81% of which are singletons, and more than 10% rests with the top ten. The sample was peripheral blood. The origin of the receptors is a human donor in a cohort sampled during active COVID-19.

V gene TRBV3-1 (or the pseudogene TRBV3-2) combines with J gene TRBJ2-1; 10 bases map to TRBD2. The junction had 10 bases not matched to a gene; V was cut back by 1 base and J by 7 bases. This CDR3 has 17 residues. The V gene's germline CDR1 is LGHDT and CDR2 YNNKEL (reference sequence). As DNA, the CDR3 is TGTGCCAGCAGCCAAGCGGGTGGAGCGGGGGGGAAGAATGAGCAGTTCTTC. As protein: CASSQAGGAGGKNEQFF.

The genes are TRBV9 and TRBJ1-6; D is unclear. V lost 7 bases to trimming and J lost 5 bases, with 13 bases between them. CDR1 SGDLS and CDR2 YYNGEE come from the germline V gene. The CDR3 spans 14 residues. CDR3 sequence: CASAVLGDNSPLHF. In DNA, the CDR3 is TGTGCCAGCGCAGTCTTGGGCGATAATTCACCCCTCCACTTT.

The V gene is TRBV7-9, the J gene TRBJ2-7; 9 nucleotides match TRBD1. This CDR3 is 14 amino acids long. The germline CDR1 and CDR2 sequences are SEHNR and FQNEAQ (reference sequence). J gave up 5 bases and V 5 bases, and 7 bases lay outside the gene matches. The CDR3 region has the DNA TGTGCCAGCAGCGCACCGGGACAGGGAAACGAGCAGTACTTC. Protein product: CASSAPGQGNEQYF.

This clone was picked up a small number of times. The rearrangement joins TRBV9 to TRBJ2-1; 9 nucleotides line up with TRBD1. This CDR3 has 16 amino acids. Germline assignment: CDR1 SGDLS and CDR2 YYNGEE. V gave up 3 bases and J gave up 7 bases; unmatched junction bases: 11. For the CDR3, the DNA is TGTGCCAGCAGCGGAGGACAGGGGAGAGGCGCAAATGAGCAGTTCTTC. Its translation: CASSGGQGRGANEQFF. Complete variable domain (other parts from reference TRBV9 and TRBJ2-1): DSGVTQTPKHLITATGQRVTLRCSPRSGDLSVYWYQQSLDQGLQFLIQYYNGEERAKGNILERFSAQQFPDLHSELNLSSLELGDSALYFCASSGGQGRGANEQFFGPGTRLTVL.

CDR3 amino acids: CASSSSGYEQFF. The CDR3 DNA reads as TGTGCCAGCAGCTCTAGCGGGTATGAGCAGTTCTTC. This sequence joins TRBV7-2 and TRBJ2-1; 8 nucleotides align to TRBD2. The CDR3 has 12 amino acids. Per the germline V gene, CDR1 is SGHTA and CDR2 is FQGNSA. V lost 4 bases, J lost 8 bases, and 1 base stayed unmatched.

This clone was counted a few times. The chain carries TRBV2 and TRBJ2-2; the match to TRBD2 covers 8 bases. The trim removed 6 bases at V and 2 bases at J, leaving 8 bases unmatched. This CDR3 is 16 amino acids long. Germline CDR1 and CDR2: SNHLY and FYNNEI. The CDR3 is CASRPPGLVNTGELFF. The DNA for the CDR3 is TGTGCCAGCAGACCACCGGGACTAGTAAACACCGGGGAGCTGTTTTTT.

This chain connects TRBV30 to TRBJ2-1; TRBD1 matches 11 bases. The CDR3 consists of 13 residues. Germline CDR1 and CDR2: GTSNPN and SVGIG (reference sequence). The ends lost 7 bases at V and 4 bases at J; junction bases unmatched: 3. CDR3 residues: CAYGQGAYNEQFF. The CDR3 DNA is TGTGCCTACGGACAGGGGGCGTACAATGAGCAGTTCTTC.

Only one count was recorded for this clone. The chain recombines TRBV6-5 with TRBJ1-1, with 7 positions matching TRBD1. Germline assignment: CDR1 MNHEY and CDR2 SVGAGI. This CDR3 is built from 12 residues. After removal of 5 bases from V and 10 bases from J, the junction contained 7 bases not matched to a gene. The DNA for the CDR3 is TGTGCCAGCAGTAGACAGGGTATCGGAGCTTTCTTT. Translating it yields CASSRQGIGAFF.

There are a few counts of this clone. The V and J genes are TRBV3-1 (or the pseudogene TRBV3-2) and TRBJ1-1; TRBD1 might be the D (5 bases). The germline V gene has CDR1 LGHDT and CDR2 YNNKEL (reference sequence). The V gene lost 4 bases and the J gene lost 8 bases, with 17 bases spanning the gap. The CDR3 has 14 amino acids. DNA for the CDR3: TGTGCCAGCAGCCCCAGGGCGGCCGGGGGGGAAGCTTTCTTT. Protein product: CASSPRAAGGEAFF.

The CDR3 reads CASSQEDAVAARNEQFF. The CDR3, as DNA: TGCGCCAGCAGCCAAGAGGATGCGGTAGCGGCGCGCAATGAGCAGTTCTTC. The V and J genes are TRBV4-1 and TRBJ2-1; D possibly corresponds to TRBD2 (6 bases). V shed 0 bases and J shed 6 bases, with 18 bases lying between them. Germline V gives CDR1 MGHRA, CDR2 YSYEKL. The length of the CDR3 is 17 residues.

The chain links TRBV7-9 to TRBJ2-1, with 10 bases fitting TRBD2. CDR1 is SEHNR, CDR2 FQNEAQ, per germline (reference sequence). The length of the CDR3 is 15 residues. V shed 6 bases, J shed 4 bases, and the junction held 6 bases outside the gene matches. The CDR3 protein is CASSSTSGEYNEQFF. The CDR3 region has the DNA TGTGCCAGCAGTTCAACTAGCGGGGAGTACAATGAGCAGTTCTTC.

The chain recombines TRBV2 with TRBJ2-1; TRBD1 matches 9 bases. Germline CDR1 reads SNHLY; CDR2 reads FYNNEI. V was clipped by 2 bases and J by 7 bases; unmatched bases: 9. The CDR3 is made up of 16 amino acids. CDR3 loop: CASSESRDRVVNEQFF. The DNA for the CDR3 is TGTGCCAGCAGTGAAAGTCGGGACAGGGTGGTTAATGAGCAGTTCTTC. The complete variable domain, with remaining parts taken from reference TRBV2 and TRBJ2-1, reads EPEVTQTPSHQVTQMGQEVILRCVPISNHLYFYWYRQILGQKVEFLVSFYNNEISEKSEIFDDQFSVERPDGSNFTLKIRSTKLEDSAMYFCASSESRDRVVNEQFFGPGTRLTVL.

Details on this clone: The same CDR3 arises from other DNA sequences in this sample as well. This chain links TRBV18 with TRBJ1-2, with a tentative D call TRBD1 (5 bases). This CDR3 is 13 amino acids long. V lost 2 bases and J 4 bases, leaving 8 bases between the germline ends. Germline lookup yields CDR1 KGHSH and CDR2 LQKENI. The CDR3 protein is CASSPDRAYGYTF. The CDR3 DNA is TGTGCCAGCTCACCAGACAGAGCCTATGGCTACACCTTC.

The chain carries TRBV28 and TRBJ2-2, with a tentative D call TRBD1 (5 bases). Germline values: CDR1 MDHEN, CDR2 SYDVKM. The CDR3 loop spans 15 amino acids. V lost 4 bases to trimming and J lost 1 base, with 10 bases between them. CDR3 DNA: TGTGCCAGCAGTTCTTTCGACAGGAACACCGGGGAGCTGTTTTTT. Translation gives CASSSFDRNTGELFF.

CDR3 bases: TGTGCCAGCAGCTTTGGTAACAGGGGGCCGAGGCCCCAGCATTTT. Translating gives CASSFGNRGPRPQHF. The chain joins TRBV7-9 to TRBJ1-5; 9 bases map to TRBD1. V lost 3 bases and J lost 9; bases outside the gene matches: 9. Germline V gene sequence: CDR1 SEHNR, CDR2 FQNEAQ (reference sequence). The CDR3 runs to 15 residues.

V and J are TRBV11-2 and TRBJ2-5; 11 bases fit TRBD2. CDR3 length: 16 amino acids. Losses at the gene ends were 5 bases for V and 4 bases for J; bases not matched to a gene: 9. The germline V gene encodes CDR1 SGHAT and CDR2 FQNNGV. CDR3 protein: CASSPILAGARETQYF. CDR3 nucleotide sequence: TGTGCCAGCAGCCCCATACTAGCGGGGGCGAGAGAGACCCAGTACTTC.

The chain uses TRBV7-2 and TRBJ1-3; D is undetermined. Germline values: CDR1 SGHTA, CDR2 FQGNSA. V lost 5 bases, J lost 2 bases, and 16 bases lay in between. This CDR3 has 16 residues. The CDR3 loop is CASSPSHQIPGNTIYF. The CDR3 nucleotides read TGTGCCAGCAGCCCAAGCCACCAAATCCCTGGAAACACCATATATTTT.

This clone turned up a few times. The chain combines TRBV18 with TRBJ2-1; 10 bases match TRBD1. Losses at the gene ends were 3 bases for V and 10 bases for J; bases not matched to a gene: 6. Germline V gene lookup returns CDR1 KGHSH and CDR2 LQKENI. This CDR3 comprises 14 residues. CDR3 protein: CASSPGQGVGEQFF. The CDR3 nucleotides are TGTGCCAGCTCACCTGGACAGGGGGTAGGCGAGCAGTTCTTC.

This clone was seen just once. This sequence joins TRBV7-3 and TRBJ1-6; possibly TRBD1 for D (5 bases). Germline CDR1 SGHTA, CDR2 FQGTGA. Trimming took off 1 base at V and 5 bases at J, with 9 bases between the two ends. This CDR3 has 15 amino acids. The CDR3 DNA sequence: TGTGCCAGCAGCTTAAGCCCAGGGAATAATTCACCCCTCCACTTT. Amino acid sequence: CASSLSPGNNSPLHF.

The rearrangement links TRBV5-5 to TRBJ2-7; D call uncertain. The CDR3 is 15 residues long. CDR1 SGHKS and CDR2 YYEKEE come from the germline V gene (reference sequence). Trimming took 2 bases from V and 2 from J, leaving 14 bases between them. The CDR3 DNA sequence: TGTGCCAGCAGCTTTGCCCCGATGGAGCCCTACGAGCAGTACTTC. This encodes CASSFAPMEPYEQYF.